This T cell receptor (beta chain) was retrieved from a study of OX40 agonist ivuxolimab in advanced cancers. The CDR3 totals 15 residues. CDR1 and CDR2 (germline): SGHTA, FQGNSA. Trimming removed 1 base at V and 3 bases at J, with 13 bases between. Clones were sequenced by immunoSEQ multiplex PCR, and TCRdb holds only the in-frame ones, with some missing. The sample shows roughly 53,000 clones, almost 85% of them seen only once. The chain combines TRBV7-2 with TRBJ2-7, with no clear D. The sample was CD4+ or CD8+ T cells sorted from blood, taken in a trial of the OX40 agonist ivuxolimab. The sequence derives from an adult with an advanced solid tumor such as melanoma, head and neck, liver or kidney cancer. CDR3 amino acids: CASSLGGGAFYEQYF. The CDR3 coding sequence is TGTGCCAGCAGCTTAGGTGGCGGAGCCTTCTACGAGCAGTACTTC.